This T cell receptor beta chain stems from a study of TIL therapy for anti-PD-1-resistant metastatic lung cancer. Overall study context: By whole-exome sequencing, median non-synonymous tumor mutation burden was less than 1.8 mutations per megabase.

Time point denoted: pre-treatment sample, taken before nivolumab and TIL therapy. There are 15 residues in the CDR3. Germline V gene lookup returns CDR1 SGHNT and CDR2 YYREEE (reference sequence). V was pared by 1 base and J by 1 base, with 3 bases of the junction left unmatched. The immunoSEQ assay was v3. Sequencing depth was around 2 million read pairs for survey level, roughly 4.5-6.5 million for deep. TCRdb's table, derived via immunoSEQ multiplex PCR, lists solely in-frame clones and lacks some. The table includes 40,000 to 60,000 clones, 70% to 85% detected once. This sample comprised blood, obtained at baseline. This receptor was taken from a woman aged 30-79 years with non-small cell lung cancer. The chain combines TRBV5-4 with TRBJ2-7; 9 nucleotides align to TRBD2. The CDR3 DNA reads as TGTGCCAGCAGCTTGAGACTAGCGGATTCCTACGAGCAGTACTTC. It specifies CASSLRLADSYEQYF.